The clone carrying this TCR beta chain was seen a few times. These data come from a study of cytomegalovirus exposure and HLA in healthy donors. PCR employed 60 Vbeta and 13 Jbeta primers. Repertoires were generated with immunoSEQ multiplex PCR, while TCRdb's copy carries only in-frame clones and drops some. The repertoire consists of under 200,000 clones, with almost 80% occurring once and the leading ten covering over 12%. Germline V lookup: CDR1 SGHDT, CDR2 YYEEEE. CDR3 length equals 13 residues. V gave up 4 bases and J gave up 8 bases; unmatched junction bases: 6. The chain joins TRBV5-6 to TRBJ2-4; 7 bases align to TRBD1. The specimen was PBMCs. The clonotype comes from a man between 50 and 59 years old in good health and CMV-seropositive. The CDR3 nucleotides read TGTGCCAGCAGCCTAACAGGGGAATACATTCAGTACTTC. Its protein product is CASSLTGEYIQYF.